The following is a T cell receptor beta chain sequence with its context. This sample was included in a study of blood T cell repertoires in COVID-19. Produced via immunoSEQ multiplex PCR; TCRdb's table is partial and in-frame only. The table records about 150,000 clones, approximately 85% of them present only once. The trim removed 4 bases at V and 5 bases at J, leaving 8 bases unmatched. This CDR3 region has 15 residues. CDR1 and CDR2 from the germline V gene are MNHEY and SVGAGI. V usage is TRBV6-5 and J usage is TRBJ2-1, with 7 bases that match TRBD2. The sample consisted of peripheral blood. This receptor was taken from an older woman with COVID-19, enrolled during active disease. The CDR3 coding sequence is TGTGCCAGCAGTTCGGGCGGGAGTCGGCACAATGAGCAGTTCTTC. Protein sequence: CASSSGGSRHNEQFF.